This entry features one T cell receptor (beta chain) sequence. Its antigen is undetermined. These data originate in a study of T cells in Graves' hyperthyroidism and ophthalmopathy. The study, taken as a whole, reports: Blood held most thyroid clonotypes expanded above 0.001 frequency.

Recently diagnosed hyperthyroidism of less than 2 months' duration affected patients aged 18 to 65. Uncontrolled infection, other autoimmune disease, pregnancy or lactation disqualified patients from enrolment. PBMCs were obtained from 10 ml fresh peripheral blood. RNA transcripts were the template for amplifying TCR beta CDR3 regions. A set of HTBI primers served as the primers for a first-round RT-PCR of the TCR CDR3. TCRdb ran MiXCR on the multiplex PCR reads and lists one entry per CDR3 protein. The sample includes roughly 290,000 distinct CDR3 sequences, roughly an eighth seen only once; the top ten take roughly 8.2%. Sequencing used blood. This TCR derives from a woman aged 40 to 50 with Graves' hyperthyroidism.

This chain's CDR3 is CASSRGRGWEKLFF. CDR3 in DNA: TGTGCCAGCAGCCGGGGAAGAGGTTGGGAAAAACTGTTTTTT. The chain employs TRBV28 and TRBJ1-4; D gene unclear. The V gene lost 6 bases and the J gene lost 8 bases, with 16 bases spanning the gap. CDR1 and CDR2 (germline): MDHEN, SYDVKM. The CDR3 runs to 14 residues.